This T cell receptor beta chain was profiled in a study of blood T cell repertoires in COVID-19. Whole-study context: From the United States, Italy and Spain came samples of acute and convalescent COVID-19.

Germline CDR1 and CDR2: SEHNR and FQNEAQ (reference sequence). The V and J ends lost 10 bases and 4 bases, in that order; junction bases with no gene match: 12. CDR3 length: 14 amino acids. Living in roughly 23 US areas, the participants were between roughly 18 and 90 years of age. Grouping used clinical history reported by participants in a survey and questionnaire. The protocol was immunoSEQ multiplex PCR, while the TCRdb copy is restricted to in-frame clones and leaves out a portion. This table has just over 250,000 clones, 80% to 90% appearing once. This clone was observed once. This chain uses TRBV7-9 with TRBJ1-2; 7 bases match TRBD1. Sequenced material: PBMCs or T cells enriched from blood (not recorded which). This clonotype was obtained from a young man with acute COVID-19. The CDR3 DNA reads as TGTGCCATCCAAGGCACAGGGGTTGGCTATGGCTACACCTTC. The encoded protein is CAIQGTGVGYGYTF.